A single sample is the source of the 18 T cell receptor beta chains below, sequenced in a study of T cell responses to AZD1222 COVID-19 vaccine. The repertoire was sequenced with immunoSEQ multiplex PCR; TCRdb's copy has only in-frame clones and lacks some. The sample consists of roughly 140,000 clones, around 86% of them appearing once. The sequencing used peripheral blood, collected 28 days after the second AZD1222 dose. The receptors here all came from an adult who received the AZD1222 COVID-19 vaccine.

V and J are TRBV11-1 and TRBJ2-2; TRBD2 is a possible D gene (5 bases). There are 15 residues in the CDR3. Trimming left V 5 bases short and J 4 bases short, with 14 bases between. Germline CDR1 SGHAT, CDR2 FQDESV (reference sequence). This chain's CDR3 is CASSLRRGSTGELFF. CDR3 sequence (DNA): TGTGCCAGCAGCCTCCGGCGTGGGAGCACCGGGGAGCTGTTTTTT.

The chain uses TRBV28 and TRBJ1-2, with TRBD1 as a possible D gene (5 bases). Per the germline V gene, CDR1 is MDHEN and CDR2 is SYDVKM. The V end lost 7 bases, the J end lost 1 base, and 10 bases lay between the germline ends. This CDR3 has 13 amino acids. The CDR3 region has the DNA TGTGCCAGCACCTGGGGGGGTAACTATGGCTACACCTTC. It specifies CASTWGGNYGYTF.

The chain combines TRBV7-2 with TRBJ2-5; D is unclear. The V gene's germline CDR1 is SGHTA and CDR2 FQGNSA. V gave up 5 bases and J gave up 0 bases, with 4 bases separating them. The CDR3 has 12 residues. The CDR3 protein is CASSHYQETQYF. The CDR3 region has the DNA TGTGCCAGCAGCCATTACCAAGAGACCCAGTACTTC.

The chain combines TRBV9 with TRBJ1-2; no reliable D call. The germline CDR1 and CDR2 sequences are SGDLS and YYNGEE. The CDR3 spans 14 residues. Trimming cost V 0 bases and J 4 bases, with 10 bases left between them. DNA of the CDR3: TGTGCCAGCAGCGTAGCGGCACAAGGCTATGGCTACACCTTC. It encodes CASSVAAQGYGYTF.

V and J are TRBV24-1 and TRBJ1-2; TRBD1 aligns across 7 bases. Trimming at V came to 6 bases and at J to 3 bases, leaving 18 bases not matched to a gene. The CDR3 runs to 18 residues. Germline CDR1 reads KGHDR; CDR2 reads SFDVKD. Written as DNA, the CDR3 is TGTGCCACCAGTCTGAGGTTTACAGGGGCGCAGGGTCACTATGGCTACACCTTC. Translating it yields CATSLRFTGAQGHYGYTF.

This clone was picked up one time. The chain uses TRBV7-9 and TRBJ2-7; unclear D gene. The germline V gene encodes CDR1 SEHNR and CDR2 FQNEAQ (reference sequence). The CDR3 runs 12 residues. Trimming left V 4 bases short and J 3 bases short, with 7 bases between. Here the CDR3 DNA reads TGTGCCAGCAGCTCGGACGGCTACGAGCAGTACTTC. Protein product: CASSSDGYEQYF.

The chain uses TRBV6-2 or TRBV6-3 and TRBJ1-5; tentatively, D is TRBD1 (6 bases). Per the germline V gene, CDR1 is MNHEY and CDR2 is SVGEGT. CDR3 length: 16 amino acids. The V end was cut by 2 bases, the J end by 2 bases, with 13 bases between. The CDR3 DNA reads TGTGCCAGCAGTTACGGGTTGGCAGGGGGCAATCAGCCCCAGCATTTT. Its protein is CASSYGLAGGNQPQHF.

The gene calls are TRBV5-1 and TRBJ2-7, with D possibly being TRBD1 or TRBD2 (5 bases each). This CDR3 contains 15 residues. CDR1 SGHRS and CDR2 YFSETQ come from the germline V gene. Deletions cut 4 bases from V and 6 bases from J, with 20 bases between. The CDR3 spells CASSEQGTGPSEQYF. Written as DNA, the CDR3 is TGCGCCAGCAGCGAACAAGGCACGGGGCCCTCCGAGCAGTACTTC.

The V call is TRBV6-2 or TRBV6-3, the J call TRBJ2-1; 11 positions match TRBD2. The CDR3 has 16 residues. Unmatched junction bases numbered 9, after V lost 4 bases and J lost 7 bases. Germline CDR1 and CDR2: MNHEY and SVGEGT. The CDR3 region is CASSSPFSGRGNEQFF. DNA for the CDR3: TGTGCCAGCAGTTCTCCCTTTAGCGGGAGGGGGAATGAGCAGTTCTTC.

This chain uses TRBV5-4 with TRBJ2-2; unclear D gene. The V gene lost 4 bases and the J gene lost 7 bases, with 11 bases spanning the gap. Germline lookup yields CDR1 SGHNT and CDR2 YYREEE (reference sequence). The CDR3 sequence is 13 residues long. CDR3 loop: CASSLPFDGELFF. The CDR3 DNA sequence: TGTGCCAGCAGCCTCCCATTCGACGGGGAGCTGTTTTTT.

The chain carries TRBV3-1 (or the pseudogene TRBV3-2) and TRBJ2-4; possible D gene TRBD2, 7 bases. V lost 4 bases and J 6 bases, leaving 16 bases between the germline ends. This CDR3 is built from 15 residues. CDR1 is LGHDT and CDR2 is YNNKEL in the germline V gene (reference sequence). CDR3 nucleotides: TGTGCCAGCAGCCCTAAAGGGGGGGGCATAAACATTCAGTACTTC. Amino acid sequence: CASSPKGGGINIQYF.

This clone was picked up one time. In DNA, the CDR3 is TGTGCCAGCAGCCACTCTAGCGGGAGGGGCACCGGGGAGCTGTTTTTT. Translating it yields CASSHSSGRGTGELFF. The gene calls are TRBV9 and TRBJ2-2; 12 bases are shared with TRBD2. The germline gives CDR1 SGDLS, CDR2 YYNGEE. CDR3 length equals 16 residues. Unmatched junction bases numbered 5, after V lost 4 bases and J lost 4 bases.

The chain joins TRBV7-2 to TRBJ1-5; D uncertain. The CDR3 spans 13 residues. V gave up 3 bases and J gave up 2 bases, with 5 bases separating them. CDR1 and CDR2 (germline): SGHTA, FQGNSA. The CDR3 spells CASSFGRNQPQHF. The CDR3 coding sequence is TGTGCCAGCAGCTTCGGACGCAATCAGCCCCAGCATTTT.

The rearrangement joins TRBV7-8 to TRBJ2-3; 7 bases map to TRBD2. Trimming at V came to 11 bases and at J to 2 bases, leaving 7 bases not matched to a gene. CDR1 and CDR2 from the germline V gene are SGHVS and FQNEAQ. The length of the CDR3 is 13 residues. The chain's CDR3 is CAGSSGNTDTQYF. CDR3 sequence (DNA): TGTGCCGGATCTAGCGGAAACACAGATACGCAGTATTTT.

The V gene is TRBV9, the J gene TRBJ2-1; possibly TRBD2 for D (6 bases). This CDR3 spans 17 amino acids. CDR1 and CDR2 (germline): SGDLS, YYNGEE. V was trimmed by 0 bases and J by 0 bases, leaving 13 bases between them. As DNA, the CDR3 is TGTGCCAGCAGCGTAGGGGGACTCCCAAGCTCCTACAATGAGCAGTTCTTC. It translates to CASSVGGLPSSYNEQFF.

The rearrangement uses TRBV19 and TRBJ2-7; 8 nucleotides match TRBD2. Germline V gives CDR1 LNHDA, CDR2 SQIVND (reference sequence). The CDR3 contains 15 residues. The V and J ends lost 6 bases and 2 bases, in that order; junction bases with no gene match: 9. CDR3 sequence: CASRLTSAKPYEQYF. For the CDR3, the DNA is TGTGCCAGTAGGCTGACTAGCGCTAAACCCTACGAGCAGTACTTC.

This clone appeared a few times. Additional DNA sequences in this sample encode the identical CDR3. V and J are TRBV5-1 and TRBJ1-2; D ambiguous. The CDR3 length is 12 residues. Trimming shortened V by 0 bases and J by 5 bases, and 5 bases separated the two germline ends. CDR1 SGHRS and CDR2 YFSETQ come from the germline V gene. The CDR3 region has the DNA TGCGCCAGCAGCTTGGAAGCGTATGGCTACACCTTC. This gives the protein CASSLEAYGYTF.

V and J are TRBV12-5 and TRBJ2-1; TRBD2 matches 11 bases. V dropped 4 bases and J dropped 0; count of bases not matched to a gene: 23. CDR1 and CDR2 (germline): LGHNT, FRNRAP. The CDR3 has 23 amino acids. The CDR3 loop reads CASGWGLRGAGTSGLSSYNEQFF. The CDR3 DNA reads TGTGCTAGTGGTTGGGGACTGAGGGGCGCCGGGACTAGCGGTCTTAGCTCCTACAATGAGCAGTTCTTC.